This TCR beta chain was captured in a study of blood T cell repertoires in COVID-19. Some clones are missing from TCRdb's copy, which holds only in-frame ones; the method was immunoSEQ multiplex PCR. The data hold some 93,000 clones, with roughly 79% observed a single time. V lost 6 bases and J lost 1; bases outside the gene matches: 5. Germline V gives CDR1 KGHSH, CDR2 LQKENI. The CDR3 totals 14 residues. The sample was peripheral blood. This sequence originates from a man between 65 and 85 years old with acute or convalescent COVID-19. The J gene is TRBJ1-1, the V gene TRBV18, with 7 bases aligning to TRBD1. CDR3: CASSLDRANTEAFF. DNA of the CDR3: TGTGCCAGCTCTCTCGACAGGGCGAACACTGAAGCTTTCTTT.